This T cell receptor beta chain was observed in a study of Ad26.COV2.S vaccination and SARS-CoV-2 variants. The wider study: Ad26.COV2.S shots went into the muscle once or twice, 56 days apart. Regarding the study as a whole: Participants in the vaccine arm had higher spike-specific TCR breadth; placebo recipients had lower. Breadth and depth estimates from TCRs may understate total T cell responses.

Treatment described: some 20 received Ad26.COV2.S at low or high dose, single or two shots; about 5 received placebo; per-sample allocation not given. Following the first vaccine or placebo injection, samples were taken on day 63. Comments on this clone: Its antigen is undetermined.

Looked up from germline, CDR1 is MRHNA and CDR2 is SNTAGT. The trim removed 0 bases at V and 8 bases at J, leaving 8 bases unmatched. The CDR3 length is 16 residues. TCRdb keeps only in-frame clones here, not all; method: immunoSEQ multiplex PCR. This table holds 350,000 to 500,000 clones, about nine tenths found once. The sequence was obtained from a person aged 18 to 65 who received the Ad26.COV2.S COVID-19 vaccine or a placebo. This sequence joins TRBV6-4 and TRBJ2-1, with 9 bases matching TRBD2. Sample: peripheral blood, taken in a trial of Ad26.COV2.S vaccine versus placebo. The DNA of the CDR3 is TGTGCCAGCAGTGACTCCCGCGGGAGGGGTTTACATGAGCAGTTCTTC. Translation: CASSDSRGRGLHEQFF.